This T cell receptor beta chain derives from a study of T cells in Graves' hyperthyroidism and ophthalmopathy. Notes on the study in general: Blood shared most expanded thyroid clonotypes above 0.001. The model made its ophthalmopathy prediction, and onset followed a median approximately six months later.

Germline loops: CDR1 SGHTA, CDR2 FQGNSA. Unmatched junction bases numbered 2, after V lost 2 bases and J lost 0 bases. This CDR3 spans 15 amino acids. This clonotype showed up many times. What it recognizes is unknown. RNA transcripts gave rise to amplified TCR beta CDR3 regions. A first-round RT-PCR of the TCR CDR3 used the HTBI primer set. TCRdb used MiXCR to reprocess the multiplex PCR reads, holding one entry per CDR3 protein. Of approximately 600,000 distinct CDR3 sequences listed, under 15% are singletons. The sequence was collected from a woman in her thirties or forties with Graves' ophthalmopathy. The chain has TRBV7-2 and TRBJ2-7, with TRBD2 matching 9 bases. The sequenced material came from blood. CDR3 in amino acids: CASSLRTSVSYEQYF. In DNA, the CDR3 is TGTGCCAGCAGCTTAAGGACTAGCGTCTCCTACGAGCAGTACTTC.